These T cell receptor beta chains were read from a single sample in a study of blood T cell repertoires in COVID-19. The repertoire was sequenced with immunoSEQ multiplex PCR; TCRdb's copy has only in-frame clones and lacks some. The data hold about 160,000 clones, with around 87% observed a single time. The specimen sequenced was PBMCs or T cells enriched from blood (not recorded which). The origin of the receptors is a woman aged 45-60 years who had recovered from COVID-19. The CDR3 runs from the conserved cysteine through the conserved F or W. Each record gives: J gene, D gene, V gene, clone size, CDR3 DNA, CDR3 protein. The D gene is left open where the match is weak. Clone size is stated in some rows and not others, as once, few, many or a class when expanded.

TRBJ1-5,TRBD1,TRBV4-1,-,TGCGCCAGCAGCCAAGATAGGACAGGGGGCCGGCCCCAGCATTTT,CASSQDRTGGRPQHF
TRBJ2-7,TRBD2,TRBV4-1,-,TGCGCCAGCAGCCAAGAACCGCCAGCGGGGGGTACCTACGAGCAGTACTTC,CASSQEPPAGGTYEQYF
TRBJ1-2,-,TRBV6-2/TRBV6-3,-,TGTGCCAGCAGTCCGTCGAGGGCTAACTATGGCTACACCTTC,CASSPSRANYGYTF
TRBJ2-7,TRBD1,TRBV9,-,TGTGCCAGCAGCTTCACGGGACAGAGCTACGAGCAGTACTTC,CASSFTGQSYEQYF
TRBJ2-1,-,TRBV2,-,TGTGCCAGCAGTCCGGCGGGGAGACCCAATGAGCAGTTCTTC,CASSPAGRPNEQFF
TRBJ1-2,TRBD1,TRBV5-4,-,TGTGCCAGCAGCTTGGGGGACAGGGGTAACTATGGCTACACCTTC,CASSLGDRGNYGYTF
TRBJ2-7,TRBD1,TRBV18,-,TGTGCCAGCTCACCAAGTAGGGGGCACTACGAGCAGTACTTC,CASSPSRGHYEQYF
TRBJ1-5,-,TRBV5-5,-,TGTGCCAGCAGCTTGACAGGGAATAGCAATCAGCCCCAGCATTTT,CASSLTGNSNQPQHF
TRBJ1-2,-,TRBV19,-,TGTGCCAGTACCTCAGCACGGGGTTTCGGCTACACCTTC,CASTSARGFGYTF
TRBJ2-7,TRBD1,TRBV2,-,TGTGCCAGCAGTGAAGTACCCGGACAGGGGGCTCGGAACGAGCAGTACTTC,CASSEVPGQGARNEQYF
TRBJ2-1,TRBD1,TRBV6-5,-,TGTGCCAGCAGTTACTCGACAGGGGTTTGGAATGAGCAGTTCTTC,CASSYSTGVWNEQFF
TRBJ1-2,TRBD1,TRBV27,-,TGTGCCAGCAGGACAGGGACTGGCTATGGCTACACCTTC,CASRTGTGYGYTF
TRBJ2-1,TRBD2,TRBV7-2,once,TGTGCCAGCAGCCCGCCGGGACTAGCGGGGTCCACGCGGTCGGAGCAGTTCTTC,CASSPPGLAGSTRSEQFF
TRBJ2-2,TRBD2,TRBV19,-,TGTGCCAGTAGTCTAGCGGGGGGGCCTTCTGGGGAGCTGTTTTTT,CASSLAGGPSGELFF
TRBJ1-2,TRBD1,TRBV6-5,once,TGTGCCAGCACCGATGGGGGACAGGGTGTTGGCTACACCTTC,CASTDGGQGVGYTF
TRBJ1-5,TRBD1,TRBV6-2/TRBV6-3,few,TGTGCCAGCAGTTGGACAGGGTTCAATCAGCCCCAGCATTTT,CASSWTGFNQPQHF
TRBJ1-6,TRBD1,TRBV14,-,TGTGCCAGCAGTCCGGGACAGTTTTACTCACCCCTCCACTTT,CASSPGQFYSPLHF
TRBJ1-1,-,TRBV4-1,-,TGCGCCAGCAGCTCTACCCGGAGGATTACTGAAGCTTTCTTT,CASSSTRRITEAFF
TRBJ2-1,TRBD2,TRBV11-2,-,TGTGCCAGCAGCTCCCAAGGGACTAGCGGGGGCAAAGGGCAGTTCTTC,CASSSQGTSGGKGQFF
TRBJ1-1,-,TRBV5-1,-,TGCGCCAGCAGCTTGGGCACTGGGAACACTGAAGCTTTCTTT,CASSLGTGNTEAFF
TRBJ2-7,-,TRBV6-5,-,TGTGCCAGCCGATCCGAGACAGGATTATCCTACGAGCAGTACTTC,CASRSETGLSYEQYF
TRBJ1-1,-,TRBV7-2,-,TGTGCCAGCAGCTTAGGTACAGGGATGAACACTGAAGCTTTCTTT,CASSLGTGMNTEAFF
TRBJ2-3,TRBD1,TRBV19,once,TGTGCCAGTAGTAACACCAGGGGGCCTGTAGATACGCAGTATTTT,CASSNTRGPVDTQYF
TRBJ2-7,-,TRBV5-6,-,TGTGCCAGTGCGGGGAGTGGTTTCTACGAGCAGTACTTC,CASAGSGFYEQYF
TRBJ1-6,TRBD1,TRBV27,few,TGTGCCAGCAGCGACCAAACAGGGGTCTATAATTCACCCCTCCACTTT,CASSDQTGVYNSPLHF
TRBJ1-2,-,TRBV3-1/TRBV3-2,-,TGTGCCAGCAGCCAGACCAGGGATCACTATGGCTACACCTTC,CASSQTRDHYGYTF
TRBJ1-6,-,TRBV27,-,TGTGCCAGCAGTTTATGGCTGAATAATAATTCACCCCTCCACTTT,CASSLWLNNNSPLHF
TRBJ2-5,TRBD2,TRBV18,-,TGTGCCAGCTCACCAAGACTAGCGGGGGGGCTTCAAGAGACCCAGTACTTC,CASSPRLAGGLQETQYF